The 30 T cell receptor beta chains given below trace back to one sample, sequenced in a study of T cell changes during pregnancy in multiple sclerosis. TCRdb keeps only in-frame clones here, not all; method: immunoSEQ multiplex PCR. The sample carries around 80,000 clones, about 94% recorded once. The starting material was peripheral blood, obtained in the second trimester of pregnancy. The receptors were sampled from a female donor in good health, enrolled as a control in a pregnancy study.

This clone was counted only a few times. The chain recombines TRBV6-4 with TRBJ1-1; D may be TRBD1 (6 bases). The CDR3 is made up of 14 amino acids. V was cut by 2 bases and J by 6 bases, with 13 bases left in between. Per the germline V gene, CDR1 is MRHNA and CDR2 is SNTAGT. The CDR3 DNA sequence: TGTGCCAGCAGTGACCAGGCAGGGGTAGCTGAAGCTTTCTTT. Translating it yields CASSDQAGVAEAFF.

CDR3 in amino acids: CASSSGLRETQYF. The CDR3 nucleotides are TGTGCCAGCAGCTCGGGACTTCGAGAGACCCAGTACTTC. V usage is TRBV5-5 and J usage is TRBJ2-5; TRBD2 might be the D (6 bases). V lost 3 bases, J lost 4 bases, and 10 bases lay in between. Per germline, CDR1 SGHKS and CDR2 YYEKEE (reference sequence). The CDR3 spans 13 residues.

V usage is TRBV5-6 and J usage is TRBJ2-7; 9 bases map to TRBD1. Looked up from germline, CDR1 is SGHDT and CDR2 is YYEEEE. This CDR3 is built from 15 residues. V shed 1 base, J shed 3 bases, and the junction held 5 bases outside the gene matches. The CDR3 loop reads CASSLLADRGYEQYF. CDR3 nucleotides: TGTGCCAGCAGCTTGTTAGCGGACAGGGGCTACGAGCAGTACTTC.

V and J are TRBV29-1 and TRBJ2-2, with D possibly TRBD2 on 5 matching bases. The V gene lost 7 bases and the J gene lost 5 bases, with 17 bases spanning the gap. Germline V gives CDR1 SQVTM, CDR2 ANQGSEA. The CDR3 runs 14 residues. In DNA, the CDR3 is TGCAGCGCCTCCAAAAGCGTAGCGACCGGGGAGCTGTTTTTT. Translating it yields CSASKSVATGELFF.

V is TRBV13 and J is TRBJ2-7; 9 nucleotides agree with TRBD2. Germline-derived CDR1 and CDR2 are PRHDT and FYEKMQ (reference sequence). The CDR3 loop spans 16 amino acids. V dropped 8 bases and J dropped 0; count of bases not matched to a gene: 11. The CDR3 region has the DNA TGTGCCAGCCATTCGCGGGAGGGCAATGGCTCCTACGAGCAGTACTTC. This gives the protein CASHSREGNGSYEQYF.

The chain couples TRBV21-1 to TRBJ1-2. TRBV21-1 is tagged as a pseudogene. This CDR3 is built from 15 residues. The CDR3 is CASSKGGDVSYGYTF. The CDR3 DNA is TGTGCCAGCAGCAAAGGAGGTGACGTGAGCTATGGCTACACCTTC.

V usage is TRBV5-4 and J usage is TRBJ2-7, with a tentative D call TRBD1 (5 bases). Germline CDR1 and CDR2: SGHNT and YYREEE (reference sequence). This CDR3 is 12 amino acids long. The germline V and J ends were trimmed by 4 bases and 3 bases, with 8 bases remaining between them. In nucleotides, the CDR3 is TGTGCCAGCAGCACAGACAGCTACGAGCAGTACTTC. Protein product: CASSTDSYEQYF.

This chain joins TRBV18 and TRBJ2-1; 9 bases agree with TRBD2. The CDR3 runs 18 residues. From germline, CDR1 is KGHSH and CDR2 LQKENI. The junction had 7 bases not matched to a gene; V was cut back by 0 bases and J by 1 base. CDR3 loop: CASSPPQLAGGSYNEQFF. The CDR3 region has the DNA TGTGCCAGCTCACCACCGCAACTAGCGGGCGGATCCTACAATGAGCAGTTCTTC.

The chain recombines TRBV5-4 with TRBJ2-3; D is possibly TRBD2 (6 bases). Trimming took 0 bases from V and 0 from J, leaving 11 bases between them. The CDR3 totals 16 residues. CDR1 is SGHNT, CDR2 YYREEE, per germline (reference sequence). CDR3 region: CASSLVLAASTDTQYF. In DNA, the CDR3 is TGTGCCAGCAGCTTGGTGTTAGCGGCTAGCACAGATACGCAGTATTTT.

The chain is built from TRBV28 and TRBJ2-5; 7 bases agree with TRBD2. J gave up 5 bases and V 8 bases, and 11 bases lay outside the gene matches. The CDR3 runs 14 residues. Germline V gene lookup returns CDR1 MDHEN and CDR2 SYDVKM. As DNA, the CDR3 is TGTGCCAGCTCGGGACTCCGGGGGGTCGAGACCCAGTACTTC. This encodes CASSGLRGVETQYF.

The chain carries TRBV2 and TRBJ2-7; possible D gene TRBD1, 5 bases. From germline, CDR1 is SNHLY and CDR2 FYNNEI. This CDR3 spans 14 amino acids. V lost 10 bases, J lost 2 bases, and 18 bases lay in between. CDR3 coding DNA: TGTGCCACGGCCAGGGAACAAACGGCCTACGAGCAGTACTTC. Translating gives CATAREQTAYEQYF. Supplemented by reference TRBV2 and TRBJ2-7, the full variable domain reads EPEVTQTPSHQVTQMGQEVILRCVPISNHLYFYWYRQILGQKVEFLVSFYNNEISEKSEIFDDQFSVERPDGSNFTLKIRSTKLEDSAMYFCATAREQTAYEQYFGPGTRLTVT.

The chain has TRBV27 and TRBJ2-7; TRBD2 matches 10 bases. CDR3 size: 16 residues. V shed 9 bases and J 9 bases; nucleotides not matched to a gene: 20. Germline V CDR1 and CDR2: MNHEY, SMNVEV (reference sequence). This CDR3 reads CARGGSGTSDSLGQYF. CDR3 nucleotides: TGTGCCAGGGGTGGGTCCGGGACTAGCGATTCTCTGGGGCAGTACTTC.

This clone is a singleton in its sample. The chain employs TRBV10-3 and TRBJ1-1, with D unclear. V dropped 4 bases and J dropped 1 base, with 7 bases sitting between them. This CDR3 has 13 residues. Germline CDR1 ENHRY, CDR2 SYGVKD. The DNA for the CDR3 is TGTGCCATCAGTGCACTAGAGAACACTGAAGCTTTCTTT. Amino acids: CAISALENTEAFF.

The count of this clone is one. V gene TRBV7-8 combines with J gene TRBJ2-1; a weak D match, TRBD2 (5 bases). Germline CDR1 reads SGHVS; CDR2 reads FQNEAQ. Trimming took off 2 bases at V and 1 base at J, with 15 bases between the two ends. The CDR3 runs 17 residues. CDR3 loop: CASSLLPGGGSYNEQFF. CDR3 nucleotide sequence: TGTGCCAGCAGCTTATTGCCCGGAGGTGGTTCCTACAATGAGCAGTTCTTC.

This clone was seen only once. This chain links TRBV7-9 with TRBJ2-2; TRBD1 matches at 7 bases. With 0 bases clipped from V and 1 base from J, the junction kept 5 bases outside the gene matches. The CDR3 runs to 17 residues. Germline CDR1 reads SEHNR; CDR2 reads FQNEAQ (reference sequence). For the CDR3, the DNA is TGTGCCAGCAGCTTAGCCCGGACAGGACTGAACACCGGGGAGCTGTTTTTT. It specifies CASSLARTGLNTGELFF.

This chain joins TRBV6-1 and TRBJ2-7, with 9 bases lining up with TRBD1. Germline loops: CDR1 MNHNS, CDR2 SASEGT. The CDR3 loop spans 15 amino acids. Trimming at V came to 2 bases and at J to 2 bases, leaving 4 bases not matched to a gene. The CDR3 bases are TGTGCCAGCAGTGAACTCGGGACAGGGCCCTACGAGCAGTACTTC. Translation: CASSELGTGPYEQYF.

This clone has just a few counts. V and J are TRBV2 and TRBJ1-1; no clear D gene. Germline V gene data show CDR1 as SNHLY and CDR2 as FYNNEI. This CDR3 is 13 amino acids long. Between the trimmed V and J ends, which lost 5 bases and 1 base, there was a span of 8 bases. CDR3 DNA sequence: TGTGCCAGCAGTCTCCGACAGAACACTGAAGCTTTCTTT. This sequence encodes CASSLRQNTEAFF.

About this clone itself: One end of the junction does not line up with germline, which may come from a read error. The rearrangement joins TRBV18 to TRBJ2-7, with TRBD2 matching over 8 bases. The CDR3 contains 16 residues. Germline V gene sequence: CDR1 KGHSH, CDR2 LQKENI. The CDR3 coding sequence is TGTGCCAGCTCACCAGATGTCGGGGCGATACCGGGAGGGCCTTTCTTC. Translated: CASSPDVGAIPGGPFF.

The rearrangement links TRBV15 to TRBJ1-5; unclear D gene. The CDR3 extends over 15 amino acids. The germline V and J ends were trimmed by 0 bases and 2 bases, with 8 bases remaining between them. CDR1 is LNHNV and CDR2 is YYDKDF in the germline V gene (reference sequence). CDR3 bases: TGTGCCACCAGCAGAGATCCGGCGGGCAATCAGCCCCAGCATTTT. Its protein product is CATSRDPAGNQPQHF.

This clone has only one observation. This chain connects TRBV7-8 to TRBJ1-5; 7 nucleotides match TRBD1. Trimming cost V 4 bases and J 3 bases; bases outside gene matches: 6. The CDR3 runs 15 residues. Looked up from germline, CDR1 is SGHVS and CDR2 is FQNEAQ. Here the CDR3 DNA reads TGTGCCAGCAGCTCGCAGGGGGTGAACAATCAGCCCCAGCATTTT. Translated: CASSSQGVNNQPQHF.

The chain recombines TRBV25-1 with TRBJ2-2; 12 positions agree with TRBD1. After removal of 3 bases from V and 7 bases from J, the junction contained 6 bases not matched to a gene. The CDR3 length is 16 residues. Per the germline V gene, CDR1 is MGHDK and CDR2 is SYGVNS. The CDR3 nucleotides are TGTGCCAGCAGTGACCGGGACAGGGGGCTTGGCGGGGAGCTGTTTTTT. As protein: CASSDRDRGLGGELFF. Looking up the rest from reference TRBV25-1 and TRBJ2-2 gives the full variable domain: EADIYQTPRYLVIGTGKKITLECSQTMGHDKMYWYQQDPGMELHLIHYSYGVNSTEKGDLSSESTVSRIRTEHFPLTLESARPSHTSQYLCASSDRDRGLGGELFFGEGSRLTVL.

This chain joins TRBV6-1 and TRBJ2-1, with D possibly being TRBD2 (6 bases). V was pared by 4 bases and J by 3 bases, with 16 bases between. Germline CDR1 MNHNS, CDR2 SASEGT. The CDR3 is 16 residues long. The CDR3 reads CASSVYGRSIYNEQFF. CDR3 bases: TGTGCCAGCAGTGTATATGGGAGGAGCATCTACAATGAGCAGTTCTTC.

CDR3 sequence reads: CASRHRGDTEAFF. Here the CDR3 DNA reads TGTGCCAGCAGGCACAGGGGGGACACTGAAGCTTTCTTT. This chain connects TRBV6-1 to TRBJ1-1; 8 positions match TRBD1. Germline V CDR1 and CDR2: MNHNS, SASEGT. J lost 3 bases, V lost 6 bases, and 3 bases had no gene match. The CDR3 covers 13 residues.

The gene calls are TRBV28 and TRBJ2-7, with a tentative D call TRBD1 (7 bases). Trimming pared 6 bases from V and 2 bases from J, leaving 14 bases between. The CDR3 length is 14 residues. Germline V gene sequence: CDR1 MDHEN, CDR2 SYDVKM. The CDR3 is CASSSRGQTYEQYF. The CDR3 nucleotides read TGTGCCAGCAGCTCGCGGGGACAGACCTACGAGCAGTACTTC.

The chain has TRBV7-2 and TRBJ1-1, with TRBD1 as a possible D gene (5 bases). The germline V and J ends were trimmed by 3 bases and 0 bases, with 14 bases remaining between them. The germline V gene has CDR1 SGHTA and CDR2 FQGNSA. This CDR3 comprises 16 residues. The CDR3: CASSLTTGSMNTEAFF. CDR3 DNA sequence: TGTGCCAGCAGCTTGACAACAGGCAGCATGAACACTGAAGCTTTCTTT. The whole variable domain, remainder taken from reference TRBV7-2 and TRBJ1-1, is GAGVSQSPSNKVTEKGKDVELRCDPISGHTALYWYRQSLGQGLEFLIYFQGNSAPDKSGLPSDRFSAERTGGSVSTLTIQRTQQEDSAVYLCASSLTTGSMNTEAFFGQGTRLTVV.

V usage is TRBV30 and J usage is TRBJ1-3, with D perhaps matching TRBD1 (5 bases). This CDR3 has 16 residues. The V end was cut by 3 bases, the J end by 2 bases, with 17 bases between. Germline V gene data show CDR1 as GTSNPN and CDR2 as SVGIG (reference sequence). The CDR3 DNA reads as TGTGCCTGGAGCCACGGGACTTCGCAACCTGGAAACACCATATATTTT. Its translation is CAWSHGTSQPGNTIYF.

The chain is built from TRBV5-8 and TRBJ2-1; D gene unclear. CDR3 length: 13 residues. The germline V gene has CDR1 SGHTS and CDR2 YDEGEE. The germline V and J ends were trimmed by 6 bases and 2 bases, with 9 bases remaining between them. CDR3: CASKLRTYNEQFF. CDR3 in DNA: TGTGCCAGCAAGCTGCGGACCTACAATGAGCAGTTCTTC.

The genes are TRBV4-1 and TRBJ2-7; 7 bases match TRBD1. In germline, CDR1 is MGHRA, CDR2 YSYEKL. The CDR3 totals 16 residues. Trimming at V came to 1 base and at J to 2 bases, leaving 8 bases not matched to a gene. CDR3 sequence: CASSQVYRGATYEQYF. The CDR3 region has the DNA TGCGCCAGCAGCCAAGTCTACAGGGGCGCGACCTACGAGCAGTACTTC.

The sample holds one count of this clone. This chain uses TRBV2 with TRBJ2-2; weak D call: TRBD2 (6 bases). The CDR3 has 15 amino acids. Trimming pared 3 bases from V and 1 base from J, leaving 9 bases between. Germline lookup yields CDR1 SNHLY and CDR2 FYNNEI. DNA of the CDR3: TGTGCCAGCAGTGACCCAGCGGGGAACACCGGGGAGCTGTTTTTT. It encodes CASSDPAGNTGELFF.

This sequence joins TRBV19 and TRBJ2-2; 8 bases are a match to TRBD1. The CDR3 contains 15 residues. Unmatched junction bases numbered 2, after V lost 0 bases and J lost 5 bases. CDR1 and CDR2 (germline): LNHDA, SQIVND (reference sequence). Here the CDR3 reads CASSIDRGLTGELFF. The CDR3 DNA reads TGTGCCAGTAGTATAGACAGGGGGCTTACCGGGGAGCTGTTTTTT.